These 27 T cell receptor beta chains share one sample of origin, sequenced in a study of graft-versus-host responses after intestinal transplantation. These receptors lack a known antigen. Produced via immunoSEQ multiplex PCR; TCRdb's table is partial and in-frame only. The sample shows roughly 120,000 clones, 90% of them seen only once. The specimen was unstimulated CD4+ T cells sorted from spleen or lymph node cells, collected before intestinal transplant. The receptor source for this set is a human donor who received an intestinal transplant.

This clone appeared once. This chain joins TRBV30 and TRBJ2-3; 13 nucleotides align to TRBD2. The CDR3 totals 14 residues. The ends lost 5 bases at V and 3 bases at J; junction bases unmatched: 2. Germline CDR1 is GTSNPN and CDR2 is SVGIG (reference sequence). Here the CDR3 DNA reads TGTGCCTGGCGACTAGCGGGAGGAACAGATACGCAGTATTTT. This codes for CAWRLAGGTDTQYF.

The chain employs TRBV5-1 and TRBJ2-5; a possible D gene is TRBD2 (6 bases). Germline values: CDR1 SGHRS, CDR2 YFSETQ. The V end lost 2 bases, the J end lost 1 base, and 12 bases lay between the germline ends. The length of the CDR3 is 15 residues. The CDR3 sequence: CASSFYQGLQETQYF. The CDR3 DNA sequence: TGCGCCAGCAGCTTTTACCAGGGACTCCAAGAGACCCAGTACTTC.

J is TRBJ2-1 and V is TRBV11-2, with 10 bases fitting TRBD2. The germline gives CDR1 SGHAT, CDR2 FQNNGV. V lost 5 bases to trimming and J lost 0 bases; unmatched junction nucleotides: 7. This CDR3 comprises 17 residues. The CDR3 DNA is TGTGCCAGCAGCCGAACCGGGACTAGCGCCTCCTACAATGAGCAGTTCTTC. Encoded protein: CASSRTGTSASYNEQFF.

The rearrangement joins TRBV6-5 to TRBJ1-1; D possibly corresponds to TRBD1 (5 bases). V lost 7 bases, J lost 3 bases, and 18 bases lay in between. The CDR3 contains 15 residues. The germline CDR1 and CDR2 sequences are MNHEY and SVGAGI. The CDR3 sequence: CASKGGAQLYTEAFF. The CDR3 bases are TGTGCCAGCAAGGGAGGGGCCCAGCTATACACTGAAGCTTTCTTT.

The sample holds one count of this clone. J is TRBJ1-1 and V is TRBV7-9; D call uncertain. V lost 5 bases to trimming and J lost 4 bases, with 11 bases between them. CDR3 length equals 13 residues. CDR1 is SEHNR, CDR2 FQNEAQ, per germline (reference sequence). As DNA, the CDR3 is TGTGCCAGCAGCGGGCAGATGAGCACTGAAGCTTTCTTT. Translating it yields CASSGQMSTEAFF.

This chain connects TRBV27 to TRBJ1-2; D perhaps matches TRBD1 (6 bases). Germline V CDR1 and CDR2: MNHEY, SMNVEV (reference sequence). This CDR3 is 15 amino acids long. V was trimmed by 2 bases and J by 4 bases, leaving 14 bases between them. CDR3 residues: CASSLAWGGPYGYTF. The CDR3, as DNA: TGTGCCAGCAGTTTAGCCTGGGGGGGCCCCTATGGCTACACCTTC.

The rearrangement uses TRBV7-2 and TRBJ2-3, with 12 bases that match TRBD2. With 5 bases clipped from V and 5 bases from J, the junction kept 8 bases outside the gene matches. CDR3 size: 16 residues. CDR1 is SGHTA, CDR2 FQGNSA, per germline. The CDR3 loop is CASSLTSGGTVDTQYF. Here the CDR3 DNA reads TGTGCCAGCAGCCTGACTAGCGGGGGTACTGTAGATACGCAGTATTTT.

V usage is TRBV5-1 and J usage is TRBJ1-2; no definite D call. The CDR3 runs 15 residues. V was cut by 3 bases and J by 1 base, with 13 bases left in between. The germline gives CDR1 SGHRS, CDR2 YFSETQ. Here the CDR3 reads CASSSRLGLNYGYTF. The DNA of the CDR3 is TGCGCCAGCAGCTCCCGACTTGGACTTAACTATGGCTACACCTTC. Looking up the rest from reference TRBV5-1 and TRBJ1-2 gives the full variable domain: KAGVTQTPRYLIKTRGQQVTLSCSPISGHRSVSWYQQTPGQGLQFLFEYFSETQRNKGNFPGRFSGRQFSNSRSEMNVSTLELGDSALYLCASSSRLGLNYGYTFGSGTRLTVV.

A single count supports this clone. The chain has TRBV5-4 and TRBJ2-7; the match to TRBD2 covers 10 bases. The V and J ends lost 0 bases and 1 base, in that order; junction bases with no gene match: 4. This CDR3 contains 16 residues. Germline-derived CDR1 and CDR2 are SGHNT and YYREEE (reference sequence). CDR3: CASSLATSGPSYEQYF. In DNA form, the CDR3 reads TGTGCCAGCAGCTTGGCGACTAGCGGGCCGTCCTACGAGCAGTACTTC.

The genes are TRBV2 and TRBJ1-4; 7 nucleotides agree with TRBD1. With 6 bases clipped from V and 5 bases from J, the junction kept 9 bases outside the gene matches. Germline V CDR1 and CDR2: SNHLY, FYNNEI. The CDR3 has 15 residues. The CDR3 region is CASRGQAKPNEKLFF. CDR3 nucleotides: TGTGCCAGCAGAGGACAGGCAAAACCGAATGAAAAACTGTTTTTT.

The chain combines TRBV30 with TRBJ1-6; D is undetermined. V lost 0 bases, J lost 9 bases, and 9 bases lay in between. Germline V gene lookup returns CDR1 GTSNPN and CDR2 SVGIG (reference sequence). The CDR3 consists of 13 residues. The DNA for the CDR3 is TGTGCCTGGAGTGTAAGGAGAAGTTCACCCCTCCACTTT. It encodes CAWSVRRSSPLHF.

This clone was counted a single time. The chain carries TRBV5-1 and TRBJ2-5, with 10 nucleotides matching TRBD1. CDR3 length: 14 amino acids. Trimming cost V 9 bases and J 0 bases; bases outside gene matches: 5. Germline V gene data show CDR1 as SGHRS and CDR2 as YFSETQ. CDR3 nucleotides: TGCGCCACCGGGACAGGGGACTACCAAGAGACCCAGTACTTC. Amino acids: CATGTGDYQETQYF.

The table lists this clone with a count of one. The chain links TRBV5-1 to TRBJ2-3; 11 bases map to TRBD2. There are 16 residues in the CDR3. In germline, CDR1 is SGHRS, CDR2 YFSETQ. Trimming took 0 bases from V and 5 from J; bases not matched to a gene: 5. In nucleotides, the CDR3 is TGCGCCAGCAGCTTGGAGTTTCTAGCGGGGGGAGATACGCAGTATTTT. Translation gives CASSLEFLAGGDTQYF.

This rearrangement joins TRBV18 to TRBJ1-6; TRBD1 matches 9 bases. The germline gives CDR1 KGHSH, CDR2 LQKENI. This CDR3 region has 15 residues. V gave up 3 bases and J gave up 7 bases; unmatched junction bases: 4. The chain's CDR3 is CASSPIGQGNSPLHF. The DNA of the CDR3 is TGTGCCAGCTCACCGATAGGACAGGGGAATTCACCCCTCCACTTT.

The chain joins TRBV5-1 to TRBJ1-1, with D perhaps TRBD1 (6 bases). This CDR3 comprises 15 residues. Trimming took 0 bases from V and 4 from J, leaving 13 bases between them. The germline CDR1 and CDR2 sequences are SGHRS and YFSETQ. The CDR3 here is CASSLAWTVGTEAFF. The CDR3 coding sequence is TGCGCCAGCAGCTTGGCCTGGACAGTTGGCACTGAAGCTTTCTTT.

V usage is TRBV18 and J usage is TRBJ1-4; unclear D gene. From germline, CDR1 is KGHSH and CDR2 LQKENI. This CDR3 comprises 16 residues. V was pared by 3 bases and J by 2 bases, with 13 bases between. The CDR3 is CASSPAVGSTNEKLFF. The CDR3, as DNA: TGTGCCAGCTCACCGGCGGTTGGCTCTACTAATGAAAAACTGTTTTTT.

The CDR3, as DNA: TGTGCCAGCAGTGCAGACAGGGCCCAGCCCCAGCATTTT. Translating gives CASSADRAQPQHF. The gene calls are TRBV2 and TRBJ1-5; 7 bases match TRBD1. The CDR3 is made up of 13 amino acids. Germline lookup yields CDR1 SNHLY and CDR2 FYNNEI. V was pared by 4 bases and J by 7 bases, with 4 bases of the junction left unmatched.

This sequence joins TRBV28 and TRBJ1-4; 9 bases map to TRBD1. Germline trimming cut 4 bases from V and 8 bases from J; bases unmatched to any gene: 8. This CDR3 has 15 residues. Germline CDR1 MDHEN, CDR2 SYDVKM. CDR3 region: CASSSAGTGKEKLFF. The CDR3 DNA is TGTGCCAGCAGTTCAGCCGGGACAGGGAAGGAAAAACTGTTTTTT.

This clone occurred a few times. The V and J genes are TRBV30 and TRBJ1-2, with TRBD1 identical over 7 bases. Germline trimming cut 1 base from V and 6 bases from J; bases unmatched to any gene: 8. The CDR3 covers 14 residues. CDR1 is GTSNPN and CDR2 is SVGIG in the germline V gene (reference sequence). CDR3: CAWSGTGTRHGYTF. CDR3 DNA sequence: TGTGCCTGGAGTGGGACAGGCACCCGACATGGCTACACCTTC.

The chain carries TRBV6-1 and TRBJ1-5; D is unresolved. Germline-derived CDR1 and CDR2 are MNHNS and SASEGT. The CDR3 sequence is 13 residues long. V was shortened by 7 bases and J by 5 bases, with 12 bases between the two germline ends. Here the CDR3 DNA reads TGTGCCAGCAACCGGGTTCGGGATCAGCCCCAGCATTTT. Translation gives CASNRVRDQPQHF.

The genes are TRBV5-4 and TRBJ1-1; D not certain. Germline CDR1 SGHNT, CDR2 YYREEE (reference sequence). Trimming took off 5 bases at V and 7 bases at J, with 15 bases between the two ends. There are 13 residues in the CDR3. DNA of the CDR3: TGTGCCAGCAGTATCGATCGACGCGGTGAAGCTTTCTTT. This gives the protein CASSIDRRGEAFF.

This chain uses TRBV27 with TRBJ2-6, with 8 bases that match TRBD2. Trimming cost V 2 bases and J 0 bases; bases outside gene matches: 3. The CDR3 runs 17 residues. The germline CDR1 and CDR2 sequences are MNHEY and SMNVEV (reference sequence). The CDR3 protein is CASSLAGGISGANVLTF. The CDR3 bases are TGTGCCAGCAGTTTAGCGGGGGGAATCTCTGGGGCCAACGTCCTGACTTTC.

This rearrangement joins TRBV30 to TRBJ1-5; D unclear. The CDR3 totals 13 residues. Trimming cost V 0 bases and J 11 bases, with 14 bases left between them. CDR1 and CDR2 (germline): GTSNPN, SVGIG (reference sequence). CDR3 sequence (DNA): TGTGCCTGGAGTGTGCCCCCCGGAGGAGCCCAGCATTTT. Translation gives CAWSVPPGGAQHF.

The CDR3 spells CSVPGQSSYEQYF. The CDR3 nucleotides read TGCAGCGTACCAGGGCAAAGCTCCTACGAGCAGTACTTC. The V gene is TRBV29-1, the J gene TRBJ2-7; D is possibly TRBD1 (5 bases). CDR1 is SQVTM, CDR2 ANQGSEA, per germline. Trimming shortened V by 6 bases and J by 0 bases, and 12 bases separated the two germline ends. CDR3 size: 13 residues.

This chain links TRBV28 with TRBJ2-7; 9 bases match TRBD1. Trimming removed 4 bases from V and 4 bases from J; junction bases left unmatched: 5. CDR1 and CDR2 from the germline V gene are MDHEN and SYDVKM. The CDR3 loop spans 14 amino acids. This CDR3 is CASSSGTGIYEQYF. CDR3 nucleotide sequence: TGTGCCAGCAGTTCCGGGACAGGGATTTACGAGCAGTACTTC.

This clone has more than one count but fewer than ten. Here the CDR3 DNA reads TGCGCCAGCAGCGCTACAGGGAGCTACTATGGCTACACCTTC. Amino acids: CASSATGSYYGYTF. This chain uses TRBV5-1 with TRBJ1-2; D might be TRBD1 (6 bases). V gave up 4 bases and J gave up 3 bases, with 13 bases separating them. Germline V gene lookup returns CDR1 SGHRS and CDR2 YFSETQ. The CDR3 has 14 amino acids.

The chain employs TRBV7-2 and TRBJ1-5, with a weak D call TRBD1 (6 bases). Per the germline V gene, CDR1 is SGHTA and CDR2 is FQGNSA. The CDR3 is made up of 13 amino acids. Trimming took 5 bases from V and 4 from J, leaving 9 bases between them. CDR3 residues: CASSKQGNQPQHF. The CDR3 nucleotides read TGTGCCAGCAGCAAACAGGGAAATCAGCCCCAGCATTTT.